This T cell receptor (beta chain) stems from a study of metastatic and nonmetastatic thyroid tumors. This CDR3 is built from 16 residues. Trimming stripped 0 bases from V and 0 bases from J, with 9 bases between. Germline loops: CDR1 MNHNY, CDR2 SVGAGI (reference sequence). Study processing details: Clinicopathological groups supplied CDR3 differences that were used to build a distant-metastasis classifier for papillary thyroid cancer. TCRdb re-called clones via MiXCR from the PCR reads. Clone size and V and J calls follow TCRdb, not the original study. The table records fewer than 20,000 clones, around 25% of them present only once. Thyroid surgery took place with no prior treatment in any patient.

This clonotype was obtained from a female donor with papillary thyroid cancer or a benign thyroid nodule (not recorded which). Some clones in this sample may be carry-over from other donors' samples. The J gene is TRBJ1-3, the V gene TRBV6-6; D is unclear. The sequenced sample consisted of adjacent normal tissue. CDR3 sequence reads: CASSYSRPSSGNTIYF. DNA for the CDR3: TGTGCCAGCAGTTACTCGAGGCCTAGCTCTGGAAACACCATATATTTT.